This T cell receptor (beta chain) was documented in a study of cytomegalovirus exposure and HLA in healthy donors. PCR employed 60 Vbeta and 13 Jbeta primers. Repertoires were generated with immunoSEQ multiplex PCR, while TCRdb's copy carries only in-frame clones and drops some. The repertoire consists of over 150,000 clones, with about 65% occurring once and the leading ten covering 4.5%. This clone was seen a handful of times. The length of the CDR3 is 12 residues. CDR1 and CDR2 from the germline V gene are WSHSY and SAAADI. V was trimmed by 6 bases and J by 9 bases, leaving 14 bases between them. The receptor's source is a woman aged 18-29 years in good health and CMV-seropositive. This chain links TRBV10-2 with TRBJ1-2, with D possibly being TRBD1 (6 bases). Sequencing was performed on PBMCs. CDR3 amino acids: CASRGIQGRYTF. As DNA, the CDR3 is TGCGCCAGCAGGGGGATACAGGGCCGCTACACCTTC.